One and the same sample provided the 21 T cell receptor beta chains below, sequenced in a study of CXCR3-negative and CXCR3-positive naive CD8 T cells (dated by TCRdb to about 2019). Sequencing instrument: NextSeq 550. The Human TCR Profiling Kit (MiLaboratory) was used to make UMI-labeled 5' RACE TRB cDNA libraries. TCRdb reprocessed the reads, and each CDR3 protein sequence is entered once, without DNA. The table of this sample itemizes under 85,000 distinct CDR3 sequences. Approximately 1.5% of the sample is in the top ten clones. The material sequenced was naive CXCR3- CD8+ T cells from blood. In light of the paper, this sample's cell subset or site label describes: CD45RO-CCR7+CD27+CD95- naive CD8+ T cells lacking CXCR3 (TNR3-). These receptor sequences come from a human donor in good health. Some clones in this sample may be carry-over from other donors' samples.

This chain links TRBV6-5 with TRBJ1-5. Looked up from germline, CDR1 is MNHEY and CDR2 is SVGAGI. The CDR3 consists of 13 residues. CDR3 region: CASSSSPNQPQHF.

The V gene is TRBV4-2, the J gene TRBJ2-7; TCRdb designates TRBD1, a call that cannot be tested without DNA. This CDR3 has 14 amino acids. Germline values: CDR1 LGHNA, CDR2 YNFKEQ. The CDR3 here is CASSPRASSYEQYF.

This CDR3 reads CASSGVRESDEQFF. The J gene is TRBJ2-1, the V gene TRBV18; the TRBD1 assignment by TCRdb is unverifiable without DNA. This CDR3 is built from 14 residues. Germline-derived CDR1 and CDR2 are KGHSH and LQKENI.

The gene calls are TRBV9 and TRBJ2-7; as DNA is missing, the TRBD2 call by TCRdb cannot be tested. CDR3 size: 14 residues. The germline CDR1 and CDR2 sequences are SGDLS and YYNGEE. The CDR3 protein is CASSPVAGRYEQYF. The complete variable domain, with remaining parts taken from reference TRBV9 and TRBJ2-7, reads DSGVTQTPKHLITATGQRVTLRCSPRSGDLSVYWYQQSLDQGLQFLIQYYNGEERAKGNILERFSAQQFPDLHSELNLSSLELGDSALYFCASSPVAGRYEQYFGPGTRLTVT.

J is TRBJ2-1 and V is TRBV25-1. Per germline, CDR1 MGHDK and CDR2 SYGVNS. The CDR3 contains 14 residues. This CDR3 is CASSDRMRNNEQFF.

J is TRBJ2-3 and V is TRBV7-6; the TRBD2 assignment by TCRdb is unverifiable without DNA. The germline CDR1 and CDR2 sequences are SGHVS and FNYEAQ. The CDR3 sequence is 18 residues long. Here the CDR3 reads CASSSPLTSGSITDTQYF.

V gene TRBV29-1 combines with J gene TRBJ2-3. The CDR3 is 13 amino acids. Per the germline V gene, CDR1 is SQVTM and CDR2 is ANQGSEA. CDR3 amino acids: CSVEEASTDTQYF.

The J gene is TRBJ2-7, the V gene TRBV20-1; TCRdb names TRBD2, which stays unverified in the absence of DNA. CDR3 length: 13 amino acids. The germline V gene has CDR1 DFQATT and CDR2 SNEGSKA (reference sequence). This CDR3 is CSASGLASYEQYF.

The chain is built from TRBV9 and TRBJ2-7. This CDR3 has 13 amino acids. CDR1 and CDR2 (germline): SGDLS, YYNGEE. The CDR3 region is CASSLGTLGEQYF.

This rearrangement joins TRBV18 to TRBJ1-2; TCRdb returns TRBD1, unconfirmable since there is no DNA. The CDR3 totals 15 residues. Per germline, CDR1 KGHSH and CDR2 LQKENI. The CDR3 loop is CASSRGTLVDGENTF.

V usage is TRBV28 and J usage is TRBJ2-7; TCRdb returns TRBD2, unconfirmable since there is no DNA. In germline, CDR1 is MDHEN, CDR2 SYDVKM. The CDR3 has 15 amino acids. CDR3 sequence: CASSLSSGQIYEQYF.

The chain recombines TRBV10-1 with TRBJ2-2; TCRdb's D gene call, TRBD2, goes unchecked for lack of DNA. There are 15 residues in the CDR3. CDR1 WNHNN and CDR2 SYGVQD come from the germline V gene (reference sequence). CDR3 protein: CASSGGEGDTGELFF.

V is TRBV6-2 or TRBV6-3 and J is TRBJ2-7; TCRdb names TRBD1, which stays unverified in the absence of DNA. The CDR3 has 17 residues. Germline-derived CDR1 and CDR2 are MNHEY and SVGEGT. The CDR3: CASSYPWGGTSSYEQYF.

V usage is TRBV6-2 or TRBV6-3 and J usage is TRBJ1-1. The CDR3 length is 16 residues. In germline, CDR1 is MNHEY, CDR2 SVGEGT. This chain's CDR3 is CASSYEQGIVVTEAFF.

The CDR3 sequence: CSASEGSEQYF. The chain has TRBV20-1 and TRBJ2-7; without DNA, the TCRdb call of TRBD2 cannot be checked. Germline values: CDR1 DFQATT, CDR2 SNEGSKA (reference sequence). The CDR3 has 11 residues.

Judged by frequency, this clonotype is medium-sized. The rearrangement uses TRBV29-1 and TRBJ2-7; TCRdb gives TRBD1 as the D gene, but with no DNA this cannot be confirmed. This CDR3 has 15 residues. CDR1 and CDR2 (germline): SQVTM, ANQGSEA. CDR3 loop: CSVEGGRSQSYEQYF.

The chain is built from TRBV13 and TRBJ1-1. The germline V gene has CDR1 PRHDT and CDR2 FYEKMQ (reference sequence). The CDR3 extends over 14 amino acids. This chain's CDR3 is CASTKMRGNTEAFF.

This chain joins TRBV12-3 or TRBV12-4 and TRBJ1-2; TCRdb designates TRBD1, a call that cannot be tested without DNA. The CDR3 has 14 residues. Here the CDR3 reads CASSGTGGSYGYTF.

The CDR3 reads CASSPLLAGPPYNEQFF. This sequence joins TRBV12-3 or TRBV12-4 and TRBJ2-1; TCRdb's D gene call, TRBD2, goes unchecked for lack of DNA. The CDR3 contains 17 residues.

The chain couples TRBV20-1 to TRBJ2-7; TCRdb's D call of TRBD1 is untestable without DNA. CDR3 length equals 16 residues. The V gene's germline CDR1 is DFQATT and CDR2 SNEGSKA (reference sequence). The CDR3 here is CSASSYGTRVSYEQYF.

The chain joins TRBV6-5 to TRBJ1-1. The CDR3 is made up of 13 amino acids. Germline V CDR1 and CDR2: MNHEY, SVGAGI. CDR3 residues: CASRRALNTEAFF.